This T cell receptor (beta chain) was documented in a study of blood T cell repertoires in COVID-19. In the study overall: Samples taken during acute and convalescent COVID-19 were collected in the United States, Italy and Spain. The cDNA or gDNA used as material had been derived from T cells, B-cell-depleted T cells, or PBMCs.

Libraries were prepared by immunoSEQ multiplex PCR; TCRdb keeps only in-frame clonotypes and omits some of them. This table has 250,000 to 300,000 clones, about 76% appearing once. This CDR3 contains 16 residues. Germline CDR1 SGHDT, CDR2 YYEEEE. V gave up 4 bases and J gave up 3 bases, with 20 bases separating them. The sample taken for sequencing was peripheral blood. The chain combines TRBV5-6 with TRBJ2-7; tentative D call: TRBD2 (6 bases). The origin of this receptor is a woman aged 60 to 75 with active or convalescent COVID-19. Written as DNA, the CDR3 is TGTGCCAGCAGCGGGTGGGGGGTTGAGCTCAACTACGAGCAGTACTTC. Translating it yields CASSGWGVELNYEQYF.